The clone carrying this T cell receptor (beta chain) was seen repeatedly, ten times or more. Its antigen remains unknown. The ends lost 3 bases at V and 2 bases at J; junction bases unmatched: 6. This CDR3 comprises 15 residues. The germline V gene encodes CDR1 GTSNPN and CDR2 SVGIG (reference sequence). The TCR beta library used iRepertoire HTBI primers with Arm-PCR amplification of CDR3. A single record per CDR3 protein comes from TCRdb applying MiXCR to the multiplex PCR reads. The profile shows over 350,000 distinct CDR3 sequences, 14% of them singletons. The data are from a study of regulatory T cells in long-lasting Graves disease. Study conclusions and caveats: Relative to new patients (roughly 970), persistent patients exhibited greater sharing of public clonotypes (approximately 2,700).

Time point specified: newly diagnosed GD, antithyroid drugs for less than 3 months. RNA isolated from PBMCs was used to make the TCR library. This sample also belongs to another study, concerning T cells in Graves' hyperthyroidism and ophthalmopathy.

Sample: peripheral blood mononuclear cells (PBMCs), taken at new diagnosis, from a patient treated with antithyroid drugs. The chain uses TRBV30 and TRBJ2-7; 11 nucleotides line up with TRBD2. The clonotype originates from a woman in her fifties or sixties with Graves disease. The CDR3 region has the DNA TGTGCCTGGAGCCACGGGACTAGCGGCGCCTACGAGCAGTACTTC. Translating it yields CAWSHGTSGAYEQYF.